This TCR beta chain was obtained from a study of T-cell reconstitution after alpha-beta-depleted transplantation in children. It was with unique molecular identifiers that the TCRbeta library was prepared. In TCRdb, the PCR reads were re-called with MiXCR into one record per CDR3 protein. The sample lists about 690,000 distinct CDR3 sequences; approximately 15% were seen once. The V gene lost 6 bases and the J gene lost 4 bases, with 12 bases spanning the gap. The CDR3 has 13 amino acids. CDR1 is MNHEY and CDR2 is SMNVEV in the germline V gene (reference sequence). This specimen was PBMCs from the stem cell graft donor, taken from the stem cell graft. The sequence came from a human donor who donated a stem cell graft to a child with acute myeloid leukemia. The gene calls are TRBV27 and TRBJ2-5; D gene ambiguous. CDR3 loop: CASRPRIRETQYF. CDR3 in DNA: TGTGCCAGCAGGCCGAGGATCCGAGAGACCCAGTACTTC.